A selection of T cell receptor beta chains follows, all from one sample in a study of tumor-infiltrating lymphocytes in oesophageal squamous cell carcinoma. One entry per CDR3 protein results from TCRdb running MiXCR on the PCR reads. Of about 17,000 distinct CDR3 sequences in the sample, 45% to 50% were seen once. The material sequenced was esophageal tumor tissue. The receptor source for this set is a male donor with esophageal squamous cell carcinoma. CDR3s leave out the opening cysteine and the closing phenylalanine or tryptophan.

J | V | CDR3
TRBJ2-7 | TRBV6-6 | ASSYRAHYEQY
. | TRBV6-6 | ASKGQGASYEQY
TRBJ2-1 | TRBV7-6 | ASSTSGVYNEQF
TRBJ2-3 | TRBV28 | ASSSTSGREADTQY
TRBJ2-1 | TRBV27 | ASSLGRELEQF
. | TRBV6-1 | ASRGLGGYNEQF
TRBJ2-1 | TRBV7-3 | ASSWTSGSYNEQF
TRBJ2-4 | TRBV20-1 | SASGAYQGIEDSPLH
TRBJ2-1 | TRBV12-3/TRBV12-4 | ASSWTSGNNEQF
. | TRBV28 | ASSFGPQGLSSYEQY
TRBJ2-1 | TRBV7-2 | ASSLSGGTGYNEQF
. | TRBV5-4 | ASSLGDSPLH
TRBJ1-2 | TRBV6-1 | ASSGQGGLGYT
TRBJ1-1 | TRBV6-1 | ASSKQGGDTEAF
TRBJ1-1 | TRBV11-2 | ASSLLLGGNTEAF
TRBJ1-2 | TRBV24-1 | ATQGRGEHNYGYT
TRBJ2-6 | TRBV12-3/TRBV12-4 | ASRGSGANVLT
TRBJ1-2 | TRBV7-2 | ASSLSHTTNYGYT
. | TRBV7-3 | ASTPSPSGLEQY
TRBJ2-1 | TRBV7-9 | ASSLGTGIHEQF
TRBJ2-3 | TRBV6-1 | ASSELAGGPDTQY
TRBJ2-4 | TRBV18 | ASSNQYGSDIQY
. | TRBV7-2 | ASSLGLAGSYNEQY
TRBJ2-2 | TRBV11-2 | ASSAGSGAGELF
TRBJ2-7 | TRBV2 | ASSTRSYEQY
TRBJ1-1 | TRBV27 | ASSKSGMNTEAF
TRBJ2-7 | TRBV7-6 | ASSSGTGSSYEQY
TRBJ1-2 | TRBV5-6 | ASSLFVVNYGYT
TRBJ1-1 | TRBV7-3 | ASSLEGWRNTEAF
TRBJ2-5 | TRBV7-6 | ASSLAGETQY
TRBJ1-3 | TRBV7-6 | ASSLGLGGSGNTIY
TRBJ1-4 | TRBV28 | ASTPPRGKLF
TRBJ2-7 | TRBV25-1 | ASSEPGLAGYEQY
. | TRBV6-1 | ASNRLAYEQY
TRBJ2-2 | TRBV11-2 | ASSGTGAAGELF
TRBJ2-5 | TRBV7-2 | ASSLARAQETQY
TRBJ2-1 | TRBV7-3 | ASSSTGQGSNEQF
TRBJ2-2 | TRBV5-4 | ASSFGVRNTGELF
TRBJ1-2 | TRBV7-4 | ASTPGSGRGYT
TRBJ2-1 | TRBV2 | ATSEEGRKF
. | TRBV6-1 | ASIGTGGKNYEQY
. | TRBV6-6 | ASSPGGVETQY
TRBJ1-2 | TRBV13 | ASSLDAGLRGYT
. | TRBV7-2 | ASSLALTSGSLNEQF
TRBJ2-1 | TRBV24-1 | AIGTSGSFFGNEQF
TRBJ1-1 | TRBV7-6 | ASSFRDGVNTEAF
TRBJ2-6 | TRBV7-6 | ASSFGGSSGANVLT
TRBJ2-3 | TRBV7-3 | ASSLGVTSGGTDTQY
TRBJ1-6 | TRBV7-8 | ASSLAMWGRSYNSPLH
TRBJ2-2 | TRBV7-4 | ASSLLLNTGELF
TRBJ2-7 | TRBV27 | ASGLPYEQY
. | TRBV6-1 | ASRGSGVPYEQY
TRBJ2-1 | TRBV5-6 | ASSWPGRIGQF